The rows below give T cell receptor beta chains drawn from one sample of a study of T cell repertoires in cytomegalovirus infection. TCRdb re-called the reads through MiXCR, storing one row per CDR3 protein. Seen here are over 300,000 distinct CDR3 sequences, roughly 15% observed once, and the top ten hold around 13%. The sample consisted of PBMCs. These TCRs come from a human donor in good health (CMV status not recorded). Some clones in this sample may be carry-over from other donors' samples. Each CDR3 is given without its conserved first and last residue. Each record gives: J gene, V gene, CDR3 protein.

j_call: TRBJ2-2; v_call: TRBV18; cdr3_aa: ASSPVTAGAQGTGELF
j_call: TRBJ1-1; v_call: TRBV3-1; cdr3_aa: ASSQSGGRAF
j_call: TRBJ2-3; v_call: TRBV7-6; cdr3_aa: ASSLFRTDTQY
j_call: TRBJ2-1; v_call: TRBV27; cdr3_aa: ASKWRGGYNEQF
j_call: TRBJ2-2; v_call: TRBV9; cdr3_aa: ASSVPLQGPANTGELF
j_call: TRBJ1-1; v_call: TRBV7-6; cdr3_aa: ASSVGTGNTEAF
j_call: TRBJ1-1; v_call: TRBV10-3; cdr3_aa: AISDSRTAVNEAF
j_call: TRBJ1-5; v_call: TRBV12-3/TRBV12-4; cdr3_aa: ASSLVPQPQH
j_call: TRBJ2-1; v_call: TRBV24-1; cdr3_aa: ATSDPTGATVDEQF
j_call: TRBJ2-7; v_call: TRBV20-1; cdr3_aa: SARGMGQGIDEQY
j_call: TRBJ2-5; v_call: TRBV7-2; cdr3_aa: ASSSSGGARKTQY
j_call: TRBJ1-5; v_call: TRBV28; cdr3_aa: ASSPINQPQH
j_call: TRBJ2-5; v_call: TRBV20-1; cdr3_aa: SAYAGVAGGRETQY
j_call: TRBJ1-5; v_call: TRBV28; cdr3_aa: ASSLANHYQPQH
j_call: TRBJ1-2; v_call: TRBV6-5; cdr3_aa: ASTKEGPVGGYT
j_call: TRBJ1-4; v_call: TRBV6-5; cdr3_aa: ASGATNEKLF
j_call: TRBJ2-2; v_call: TRBV20-1; cdr3_aa: SARWRPATGELF
j_call: TRBJ2-1; v_call: TRBV2; cdr3_aa: ATTKARVGYNEQF
j_call: TRBJ2-1; v_call: TRBV20-1; cdr3_aa: SARVGGGAHNEQF
j_call: TRBJ2-7; v_call: TRBV5-4; cdr3_aa: ASSNTGLAYEQY
j_call: TRBJ2-1; v_call: TRBV28; cdr3_aa: ASSRRGEQF
j_call: TRBJ2-2; v_call: TRBV29-1; cdr3_aa: SAARATNTGELF
j_call: TRBJ2-3; v_call: TRBV12-3/TRBV12-4; cdr3_aa: ASSLFAPGQY
j_call: TRBJ2-3; v_call: TRBV12-3/TRBV12-4; cdr3_aa: ASTDRLFNLDRTDTQY
j_call: TRBJ2-1; v_call: TRBV20-1; cdr3_aa: SARGEIAGGYNEQF
j_call: TRBJ1-1; v_call: TRBV11-2; cdr3_aa: ASSVWTRSVSKRNTEAF
j_call: TRBJ2-2; v_call: TRBV7-2; cdr3_aa: ASSLGSGDTGELF
j_call: TRBJ1-6; v_call: TRBV4-2; cdr3_aa: ASIDRGDDNSPLH
j_call: TRBJ1-6; v_call: TRBV7-9; cdr3_aa: ASSPPLNSPLH
j_call: TRBJ2-1; v_call: TRBV7-6; cdr3_aa: ASSPTGYNEQF
j_call: TRBJ2-7; v_call: TRBV10-3; cdr3_aa: AISTGHGVYEQY
j_call: TRBJ2-2; v_call: TRBV18; cdr3_aa: ASSPPNLNTGELF
j_call: TRBJ1-5; v_call: TRBV28; cdr3_aa: ASSFPGGQGWQPQH
j_call: TRBJ1-4; v_call: TRBV6-1; cdr3_aa: ASSEATGINEKLF
j_call: TRBJ2-1; v_call: TRBV7-2; cdr3_aa: ASSFLSGPYNEQF
j_call: TRBJ1-1; v_call: TRBV7-2; cdr3_aa: ASSLAGFNTEAF
j_call: TRBJ2-1; v_call: TRBV12-3/TRBV12-4; cdr3_aa: ASSPTAGGPNEQF
j_call: TRBJ2-7; v_call: TRBV11-2; cdr3_aa: ASSFSSGEQY
j_call: TRBJ2-1; v_call: TRBV12-3/TRBV12-4; cdr3_aa: ASRQPSGRYNEQF
j_call: TRBJ2-3; v_call: TRBV7-6; cdr3_aa: ASSPLEGATDTQY
j_call: TRBJ1-1; v_call: TRBV7-2; cdr3_aa: ASSFVGMNTEAF
j_call: TRBJ2-1; v_call: TRBV6-2/TRBV6-3; cdr3_aa: ASSYSVNLYNEQF
j_call: TRBJ2-2; v_call: TRBV7-2; cdr3_aa: ASSVGLLNTGELF
j_call: TRBJ2-1; v_call: TRBV29-1; cdr3_aa: SASMSGGDNEQF
j_call: TRBJ2-7; v_call: TRBV19; cdr3_aa: ASSICGHGSYEQY
j_call: TRBJ1-2; v_call: TRBV20-1; cdr3_aa: SARDMGGLSYGYT
j_call: TRBJ1-1; v_call: TRBV12-3/TRBV12-4; cdr3_aa: ASSFSSTNTEAF
j_call: TRBJ2-4; v_call: TRBV5-1; cdr3_aa: ASSENPGLAGGRNIQY
j_call: TRBJ1-4; v_call: TRBV7-2; cdr3_aa: ASSLVGGGPATNEKLF
j_call: TRBJ2-5; v_call: TRBV29-1; cdr3_aa: SGMLPGQEETQY
j_call: TRBJ1-2; v_call: TRBV4-1; cdr3_aa: ASRPGRGAAYGYT
j_call: TRBJ2-7; v_call: TRBV20-1; cdr3_aa: SGGFTYEQY
j_call: TRBJ2-3; v_call: TRBV7-9; cdr3_aa: ASSGFGTDTQY
j_call: TRBJ2-7; v_call: TRBV29-1; cdr3_aa: SVEEVVGGRRD
j_call: TRBJ2-1; v_call: TRBV6-2/TRBV6-3; cdr3_aa: ASSRTYRGEQF